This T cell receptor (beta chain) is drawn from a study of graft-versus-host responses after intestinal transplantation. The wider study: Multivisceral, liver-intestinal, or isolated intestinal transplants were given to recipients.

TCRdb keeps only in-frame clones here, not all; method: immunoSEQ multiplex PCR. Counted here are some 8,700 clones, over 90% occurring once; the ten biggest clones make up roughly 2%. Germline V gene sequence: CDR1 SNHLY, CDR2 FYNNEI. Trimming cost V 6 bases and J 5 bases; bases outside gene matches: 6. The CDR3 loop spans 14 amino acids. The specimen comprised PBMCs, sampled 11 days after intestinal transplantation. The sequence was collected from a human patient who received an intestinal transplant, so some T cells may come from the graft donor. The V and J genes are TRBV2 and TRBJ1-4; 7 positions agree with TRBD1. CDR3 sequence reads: CASRRTGVNEKLFF. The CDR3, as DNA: TGTGCCAGCAGAAGGACAGGCGTCAATGAAAAACTGTTTTTT.